Listed here are 10 T cell receptor beta chains from one sample, sequenced in a study of T cell responses to AZD1222 COVID-19 vaccine. Some clones are missing from TCRdb's copy, which holds only in-frame ones; the method was immunoSEQ multiplex PCR. The sample carries 110,000 to 150,000 clones, 93% recorded once. Sequencing was performed on peripheral blood, taken on day 0 of AZD1222 vaccination. The receptors come from an adult in good health.

V is TRBV25-1 and J is TRBJ2-1, with 11 positions matching TRBD2. With 7 bases clipped from V and 4 bases from J, the junction kept 12 bases outside the gene matches. The germline V gene has CDR1 MGHDK and CDR2 SYGVNS. This CDR3 comprises 17 residues. CDR3 sequence reads: CASTPSGTSGFYNEQFF. The CDR3 DNA reads as TGTGCCAGCACCCCCTCGGGGACTAGCGGTTTTTACAATGAGCAGTTCTTC.

This chain uses TRBV5-1 with TRBJ2-2, with 11 nucleotides matching TRBD2. Unmatched junction bases numbered 5, after V lost 7 bases and J lost 0 bases. CDR1 and CDR2 from the germline V gene are SGHRS and YFSETQ. There are 16 residues in the CDR3. CDR3 nucleotide sequence: TGCGCCAGCTGCCTGGGACTAGCGGCGAACACCGGGGAGCTGTTTTTT. The encoded protein is CASCLGLAANTGELFF.

The chain recombines TRBV30 with TRBJ2-3; D gene uncertain. The CDR3 runs to 11 residues. Germline V gene lookup returns CDR1 GTSNPN and CDR2 SVGIG (reference sequence). The CDR3 DNA sequence: TGTGTTTACGCCATGACAGATACGCAGTATTTT. Amino acids: CVYAMTDTQYF.

This rearrangement joins TRBV3-1 (or the pseudogene TRBV3-2) to TRBJ2-7; 7 nucleotides align to TRBD2. The CDR3 consists of 15 residues. Germline V lookup: CDR1 LGHDT, CDR2 YNNKEL (reference sequence). The V and J ends lost 1 base and 5 bases, in that order; junction bases with no gene match: 8. The CDR3 DNA follows: TGTGCCAGCAGCCAAGTGATGGAGGGAGGGAACGAGCAGTACTTC. Translated, it gives CASSQVMEGGNEQYF.

For the CDR3, the DNA is TGTGCCAGCAGCCAAGAGTCCGGACTAAACTACGAGCAGTACTTC. It is translated as CASSQESGLNYEQYF. The gene calls are TRBV4-2 and TRBJ2-7; D may be TRBD2 (6 bases). Per germline, CDR1 LGHNA and CDR2 YNFKEQ. This CDR3 spans 15 amino acids. Trimming removed 0 bases at V and 3 bases at J, with 12 bases between.

The V and J genes are TRBV19 and TRBJ2-3; no definite D call. CDR3 length: 14 residues. Germline-derived CDR1 and CDR2 are LNHDA and SQIVND (reference sequence). Trimming stripped 4 bases from V and 2 bases from J, with 10 bases between. CDR3 in amino acids: CASSRNSYTDTQYF. CDR3 bases: TGTGCCAGTAGTAGGAACAGCTACACAGATACGCAGTATTTT.

The genes are TRBV6-1 and TRBJ1-2, with D perhaps matching TRBD1 (5 bases). Trimming stripped 2 bases from V and 8 bases from J, with 15 bases between. Germline loops: CDR1 MNHNS, CDR2 SASEGT. This CDR3 contains 14 residues. The CDR3 spells CASSEIEGARGYTF. For the CDR3, the DNA is TGTGCCAGCAGTGAAATTGAAGGGGCGAGAGGCTACACCTTC.

The J gene is TRBJ1-2, the V gene TRBV28; D gene ambiguous. The length of the CDR3 is 15 residues. The V end was cut by 2 bases, the J end by 4 bases, with 14 bases between. Germline V lookup: CDR1 MDHEN, CDR2 SYDVKM. The CDR3 is CASSLEEGGPYGYTF. DNA of the CDR3: TGTGCCAGCAGTTTAGAAGAAGGAGGTCCCTATGGCTACACCTTC.

The V gene is TRBV7-3, the J gene TRBJ2-1; D is possibly TRBD1 (5 bases). The V gene's germline CDR1 is SGHTA and CDR2 FQGTGA. Trimming took off 2 bases at V and 4 bases at J, with 15 bases between the two ends. This CDR3 has 16 amino acids. This chain's CDR3 is CASSLLSGQGYNEQFF. The CDR3 DNA reads as TGTGCCAGCAGCTTATTATCTGGCCAGGGTTACAATGAGCAGTTCTTC. Full variable domain (remainder filled in from reference TRBV7-3 and TRBJ2-1): GAGVSQTPSNKVTEKGKYVELRCDPISGHTALYWYRQSLGQGPEFLIYFQGTGAADDSGLPNDRFFAVRPEGSVSTLKIQRTERGDSAVYLCASSLLSGQGYNEQFFGPGTRLTVL.

The chain has TRBV3-1 (or the pseudogene TRBV3-2) and TRBJ2-2; TRBD1 might be the D (5 bases). V lost 1 base, J lost 4 bases, and 7 bases lay in between. The CDR3 totals 14 residues. From germline, CDR1 is LGHDT and CDR2 YNNKEL (reference sequence). The CDR3 reads CASSQVRGTGELFF. CDR3 DNA sequence: TGTGCCAGCAGCCAAGTTAGGGGCACCGGGGAGCTGTTTTTT.